The rows below give T cell receptor beta chains drawn from one sample of a study of blood T cell repertoires in COVID-19. Some clones are missing from TCRdb's copy, which holds only in-frame ones; the method was immunoSEQ multiplex PCR. The repertoire consists of some 160,000 clones, with roughly 93% occurring once and the leading ten covering roughly 2.1%. The sequenced material came from peripheral blood. The receptors shown here come from a man in his late teens or twenties with acute or convalescent COVID-19. Each CDR3 is given with its conserved first and last residue. The D gene is left open where the match is weak. Size values are once, few and many counts, or a class for expanded clones, and some rows have none.

abundance	d_gene	v_gene	j_gene	CDR3nt	CDR3aa
-	-	TRBV2	TRBJ2-3	TGTGCCAGCATCCGGCGGACTAGCACAGATACGCAGTATTTT	CASIRRTSTDTQYF
-	TRBD1	TRBV29-1	TRBJ1-2	TGCAGCGTTGGAGGGACAGGCTATGGCTACACCTTC	CSVGGTGYGYTF
-	TRBD2	TRBV9	TRBJ2-1	TGTGCCAGCAGCGTAATTGGGACTAGTAAGTTCTTC	CASSVIGTSKFF
-	-	TRBV14	TRBJ1-6	TGTGCCAGCAGCCCCCGGAATTATCAGGGAAATTCACCCCTCCACTTT	CASSPRNYQGNSPLHF
-	-	TRBV5-4	TRBJ1-1	TGTGCCAGCAGCTTGGGATTGGCAGGGGCGAACACTGAAGCTTTCTTT	CASSLGLAGANTEAFF
-	-	TRBV6-5	TRBJ1-6	TGTGCCAGCAGTTACGGTCCCGGACAGCCTCCTTCACCCCTCCACTTT	CASSYGPGQPPSPLHF
few	-	TRBV5-8	TRBJ1-1	TGTGCCAGCAGCTTGGCAGGGAACACTGAAGCTTTCTTT	CASSLAGNTEAFF
-	-	TRBV24-1	TRBJ2-1	TGTGCCACCAGTGATGGAGGGTTACCCTACAATGAGCAGTTCTTC	CATSDGGLPYNEQFF
-	TRBD1	TRBV5-1	TRBJ2-5	TGCGCCAGCAGCTTGGGGACAGGGACAGAGACCCAGTACTTC	CASSLGTGTETQYF
-	-	TRBV28	TRBJ1-2	TGTGCCAGCAACAGGGATAGAGGCTACACCTTC	CASNRDRGYTF
-	-	TRBV4-1	TRBJ1-1	TGCGCCAGCAGGCGTTCCGGGACAAAACTTATAAACACTGAAGCTTTCTTT	CASRRSGTKLINTEAFF
-	TRBD1	TRBV30	TRBJ2-7	TGTGCCTGGAGTGGCCAGGGGCGCGGGACAGGGTCCTACGAGCAGTACTTC	CAWSGQGRGTGSYEQYF
-	-	TRBV25-1	TRBJ1-6	TGTGCCAGCAGTGAGCATAAGGACCTAGGAGGGAATTCACCCCTCCACTTT	CASSEHKDLGGNSPLHF
-	-	TRBV11-2	TRBJ2-1	TGTGCCAGCAGCCTGCCGGGACTCTCGATCTCGGAGCAGTTCTTC	CASSLPGLSISEQFF
-	TRBD1	TRBV2	TRBJ2-7	TGTGCCAGCACGATCAGGAAGCCGGGACAGGTGACCCCATACGAGCAGTACTTC	CASTIRKPGQVTPYEQYF
-	TRBD1	TRBV6-5	TRBJ2-7	TGTGCCAGCAGGCACAGACAGGGTAACGAGCAGTACTTC	CASRHRQGNEQYF
-	-	TRBV5-1	TRBJ2-2	TGCGCCAGCAGCCTGGATGGGGAGGCCGGGGAGCTGTTTTTT	CASSLDGEAGELFF
-	TRBD1	TRBV27	TRBJ2-7	TGTGCCAGCAGTTCTAAGCTCGACAGGGTCTCCTACGAGCAGTACTTC	CASSSKLDRVSYEQYF
-	-	TRBV15	TRBJ2-7	TGTGCCACCAGCAGAGATCGGGGGGCGTCCTACGAGCAGTACTTC	CATSRDRGASYEQYF
-	-	TRBV7-9	TRBJ1-1	TGTGCCAGCAGCTTAGCGCAGGAGAACACTGAAGCTTTCTTT	CASSLAQENTEAFF
-	-	TRBV23-1	TRBJ2-1	TGCGCCAGCAGTCACAGGTACAATGAGCAGTTCTTC	CASSHRYNEQFF
-	TRBD1	TRBV19	TRBJ1-2	TGTGCCAGTAGTACGGGACAGACACCCTATGGCTACACCTTC	CASSTGQTPYGYTF
-	TRBD2	TRBV5-6	TRBJ2-7	TGTGCCAGCAGCTCACGGGGACTAGCGAGCCAATACGAGCAGTACTTC	CASSSRGLASQYEQYF
-	-	TRBV27	TRBJ1-5	TGTGCCAGCAGTTCACGAGGGATCAATCAGCCCCAGCATTTT	CASSSRGINQPQHF
-	-	TRBV5-4	TRBJ2-7	TGTGCCAGCAGCTACGGACAGGGCGGGGGGCAGTACTTC	CASSYGQGGGQYF
-	TRBD1	TRBV5-1	TRBJ2-1	TGCGCCAGCATGACAGGGACCTCCTACAATGAGCAGTTCTTC	CASMTGTSYNEQFF